This TCR beta chain was obtained from a study of T cells in Graves' hyperthyroidism and ophthalmopathy. Study-level information: Peripheral blood was drawn at first diagnosis, prior to all treatment. Study-wide results and limits: Blood samples included most of the expanded thyroid clonotypes exceeding 0.001. Researchers report that a 13 V-J model separated ophthalmopathy from stable hyperthyroidism.

TCR beta CDR3 regions were amplified from RNA transcripts. During a first-round RT-PCR of the TCR CDR3, the HTBI primer set was used. Each CDR3 protein is one row after TCRdb ran MiXCR on the multiplex PCR reads. The sample carries 250,000 or so distinct CDR3 sequences, about 15% recorded once. Many counts were recorded for this clonotype. Its target is not known. Hyperthyroidism patients were newly diagnosed, had disease duration under 2 months, and were aged 18 to 65 years. V shed 1 base and J shed 12 bases, with 13 bases lying between them. Germline CDR1 is MNHNS and CDR2 is SASEGT. The CDR3 covers 13 residues.

The specimen was blood. The chain links TRBV6-1 to TRBJ2-1; D is undetermined. This clonotype originated in a woman in her 50s with Graves' hyperthyroidism that later progressed to Graves' ophthalmopathy. The CDR3 sequence is CASSEGSLVVQFF. DNA for the CDR3: TGTGCCAGCAGTGAAGGGTCTTTAGTTGTGCAGTTCTTC.